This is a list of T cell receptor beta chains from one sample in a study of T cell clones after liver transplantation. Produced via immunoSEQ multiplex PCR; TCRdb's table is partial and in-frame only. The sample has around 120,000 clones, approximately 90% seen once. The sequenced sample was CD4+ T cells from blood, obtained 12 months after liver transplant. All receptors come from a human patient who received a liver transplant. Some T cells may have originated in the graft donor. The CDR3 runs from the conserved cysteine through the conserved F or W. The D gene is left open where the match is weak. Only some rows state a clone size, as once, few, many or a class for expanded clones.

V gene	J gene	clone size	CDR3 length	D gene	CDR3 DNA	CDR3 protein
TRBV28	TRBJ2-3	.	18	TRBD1	TGTGCCAGCAGCTTTAACCCCCTAGACAGGGCTCACACAGATACGCAGTATTTT	CASSFNPLDRAHTDTQYF
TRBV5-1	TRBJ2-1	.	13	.	TGCGCCAGCAGCTTGGGGCAACTTAATGAGCAGTTCTTC	CASSLGQLNEQFF
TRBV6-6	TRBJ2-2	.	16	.	TGTGCCAGCAGTTACTCCGGCCCCTCGGGGACCGGGGAGCTGTTTTTT	CASSYSGPSGTGELFF
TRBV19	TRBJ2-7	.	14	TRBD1	TGTGCCAGTAGTTCCTGGACAGGGACGAACGAGCAGTACTTC	CASSSWTGTNEQYF
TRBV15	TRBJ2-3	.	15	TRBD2	TGTGCCACCAGCAGAGCTCGGACTAGCGAAAATACGCAGTATTTT	CATSRARTSENTQYF
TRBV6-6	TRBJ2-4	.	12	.	TGTGCCAGCAGCTCCTCCGACAGCCCGCAGTACTTC	CASSSSDSPQYF
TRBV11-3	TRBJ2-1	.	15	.	TGTGCCAGCAGCCTGCCGGGCCAGTTTTACAATGAGCAGTTCTTC	CASSLPGQFYNEQFF
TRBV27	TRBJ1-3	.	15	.	TGTGCCAGCAGTTTAGGGGGGTTGGCTGGAAACACCATATATTTT	CASSLGGLAGNTIYF
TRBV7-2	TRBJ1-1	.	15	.	TGTGCCAGCACCAAAAAGGCGGGGGGAGGCACTGAAGCTTTCTTT	CASTKKAGGGTEAFF
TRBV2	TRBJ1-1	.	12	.	TGTGCCGGAAGGGGGGATTTTCGGTATGCTTTCTTT	CAGRGDFRYAFF
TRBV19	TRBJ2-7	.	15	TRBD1	TGTGCCAGTAGTTCACCGGGACAGGGTGTCTACGAGCAGTACTTC	CASSSPGQGVYEQYF
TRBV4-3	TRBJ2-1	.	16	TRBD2	TGCGCCAGCAGCCAAGAGTCGCGGGAGGGCCGGTATGAGCAGTTCTTC	CASSQESREGRYEQFF
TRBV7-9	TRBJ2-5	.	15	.	TGTGCCAGCAGCTTAGCGCGGACGTTTCAAGAGACCCAGTACTTC	CASSLARTFQETQYF
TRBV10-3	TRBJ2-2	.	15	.	TGTGCCATCAGCCCGTCTAGAGTTAGGGCCGGGGAGCTGTTTTTT	CAISPSRVRAGELFF
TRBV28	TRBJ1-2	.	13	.	TGTGCCAGCAGTTTACGGGGAAACTATGGCTACACCTTC	CASSLRGNYGYTF
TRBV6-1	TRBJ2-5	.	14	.	TGTGCCAGCAGTGGCCCGAGCCTACAGGAGACCCAGTACTTC	CASSGPSLQETQYF
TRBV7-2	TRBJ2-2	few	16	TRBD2	TGTGCCAGCAGCCCCCTGGGGGGGAGTTACACCGGGGAGCTGTTTTTT	CASSPLGGSYTGELFF
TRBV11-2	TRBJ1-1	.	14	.	TGTGCCAGCAGCTTACTGGATTCTAGGGCTGAAGCTTTCTTT	CASSLLDSRAEAFF
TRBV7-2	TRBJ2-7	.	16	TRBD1	TGTGCCAGCAGCGCCCGGTGGGACAGGACCTCCTACGAGCAGTACTTC	CASSARWDRTSYEQYF
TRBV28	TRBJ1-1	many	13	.	TGTGCCAGCGACCGGCGGGGAAGGACTGAAGCTTTCTTT	CASDRRGRTEAFF
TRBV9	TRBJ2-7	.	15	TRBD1	TGTGCCAGCAGCGTAGAGGCGACAGGGGGCTACGAGCAGTACTTC	CASSVEATGGYEQYF
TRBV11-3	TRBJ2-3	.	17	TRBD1	TGTGCCAGCAGCTCCGGACAGGGTGTCCCTAGCACAGATACGCAGTATTTT	CASSSGQGVPSTDTQYF
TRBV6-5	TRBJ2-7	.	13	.	TGTGCCAGCAAAGAGGGACACTCCTACGAGCAGTACTTC	CASKEGHSYEQYF
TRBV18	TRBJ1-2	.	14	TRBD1	TGTGCCAGCTCCTCACAGGGGGCTGACTATGGCTACACCTTC	CASSSQGADYGYTF
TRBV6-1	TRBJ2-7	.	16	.	TGTGCCAGCAGTGAACCCGGCGGCAGGGACTTCTACGAGCAGTACTTC	CASSEPGGRDFYEQYF
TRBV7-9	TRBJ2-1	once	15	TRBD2	TGTGCCAGCAGCCATGGGACTAGCGGGGATAATGAGCAGTTCTTC	CASSHGTSGDNEQFF
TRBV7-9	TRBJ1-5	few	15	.	TGTGCCAGCAGCCCTAAGGGGGGGGGCAATCAGCCCCAGCATTTT	CASSPKGGGNQPQHF
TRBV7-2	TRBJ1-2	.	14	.	TGTGCCAGCAGCTTAGTCCCCCGCGGTCAGGGCTACACCTTC	CASSLVPRGQGYTF
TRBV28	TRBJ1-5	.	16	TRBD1	TGTGCCAGCAAATACAGGGGGCGAGACTTGAATCAGCCCCAGCATTTT	CASKYRGRDLNQPQHF
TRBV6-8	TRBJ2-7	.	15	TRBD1	TGTGCCAGCAGTTACGCGAGGGGGCAGGCTTACGAGCAGTACTTC	CASSYARGQAYEQYF
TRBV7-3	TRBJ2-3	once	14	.	TGTGCCAGCAGCCAGCGTCCGGGCACAGATACGCAGTATTTT	CASSQRPGTDTQYF
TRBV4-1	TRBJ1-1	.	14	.	TGCGCCAGCAGCCAATTTACAGAAAACACTGAAGCTTTCTTT	CASSQFTENTEAFF
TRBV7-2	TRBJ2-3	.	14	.	TGTGCCAGCAGCTTAGGGGAGTATGGTGTTACGCAGTATTTT	CASSLGEYGVTQYF
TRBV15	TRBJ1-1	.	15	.	TGTGCCACCAGCATCCCGGGACGGGTGAACACTGAAGCTTTCTTT	CATSIPGRVNTEAFF
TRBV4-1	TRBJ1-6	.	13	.	TGCGCCAGCAGCCACCAGTATAATTCACCCCTCCACTTT	CASSHQYNSPLHF
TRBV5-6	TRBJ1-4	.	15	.	TGTGCCAGCAGCTTGGGAGGGCCAGGGGACGAAAAACTGTTTTTT	CASSLGGPGDEKLFF